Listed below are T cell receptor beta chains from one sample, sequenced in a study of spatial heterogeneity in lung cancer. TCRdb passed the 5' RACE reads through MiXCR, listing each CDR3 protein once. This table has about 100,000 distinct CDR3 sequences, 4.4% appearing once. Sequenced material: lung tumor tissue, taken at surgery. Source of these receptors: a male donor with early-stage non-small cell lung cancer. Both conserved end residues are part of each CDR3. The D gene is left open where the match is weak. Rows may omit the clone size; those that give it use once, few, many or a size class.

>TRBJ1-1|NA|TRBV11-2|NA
CASSLGLLGRNTEAFF
TGTGCCAGCAGCTTGGGGCTTTTGGGGCGAAACACTGAAGCTTTCTTT
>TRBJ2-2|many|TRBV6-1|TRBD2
CASRLAGLNTGELFF
TGTGCCAGCAGATTAGCGGGATTGAACACCGGGGAGCTGTTTTTT
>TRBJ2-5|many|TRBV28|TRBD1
CASRKRQGLRQETQYF
TGTGCCAGCAGAAAACGACAGGGTCTTCGCCAAGAGACCCAGTACTTC
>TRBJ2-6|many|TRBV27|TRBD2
CASSPAGGGSGANVLTF
TGTGCCAGCAGCCCCGCGGGAGGGGGTTCTGGGGCCAACGTCCTGACTTTC
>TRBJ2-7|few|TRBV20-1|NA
CSASTQGGYEQYF
TGCAGTGCTAGTACCCAGGGGGGCTACGAGCAGTACTTC
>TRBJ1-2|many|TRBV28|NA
CASSLVTVVDGYTF
TGTGCCAGCAGTTTAGTAACGGTGGTGGATGGCTACACCTTC
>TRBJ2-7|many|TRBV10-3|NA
CAISESPGSSYEQYF
TGTGCCATCAGTGAGTCTCCGGGGAGCTCCTACGAGCAGTACTTC
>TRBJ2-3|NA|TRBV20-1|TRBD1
CSATGTVGTDTQYF
TGCAGTGCTACAGGGACAGTTGGCACAGATACGCAGTATTTT
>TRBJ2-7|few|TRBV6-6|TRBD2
CATSQGGRIPYEQYF
TGTGCCACCTCACAGGGCGGGAGGATCCCCTACGAGCAGTACTTC
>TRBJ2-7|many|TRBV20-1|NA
CSVNGGSDSYEQYF
TGCAGTGTAAACGGAGGGTCAGACTCCTACGAGCAGTACTTC
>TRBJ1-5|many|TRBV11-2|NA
CASSQGRGGQPQHF
TGTGCCAGCAGCCAAGGCCGGGGCGGTCAGCCCCAGCATTTT
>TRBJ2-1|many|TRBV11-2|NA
CASSLDLRRETGDNEQFF
TGTGCCAGCAGCTTAGATCTAAGGAGGGAGACAGGTGACAATGAGCAGTTCTTC
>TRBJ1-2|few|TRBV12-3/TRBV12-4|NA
CASSPEVGYGYTF
TGTGCCAGCAGTCCGGAGGTCGGCTATGGCTACACCTTC
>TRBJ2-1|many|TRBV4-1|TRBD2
CASSRAASGSSYNEQFF
TGCGCCAGCAGCCGGGCTGCTAGCGGGAGCTCCTACAATGAGCAGTTCTTC
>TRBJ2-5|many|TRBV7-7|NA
CASSSGTEETQYF
TGTGCTAGCAGCTCCGGGACCGAAGAGACCCAGTACTTC
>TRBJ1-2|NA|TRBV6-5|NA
CASSYSSQTLYGYTF
TGTGCCAGCAGTTACTCGAGTCAAACCCTCTATGGCTACACCTTC
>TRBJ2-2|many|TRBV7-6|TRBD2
CASSALAGYGELFF
TGTGCCAGCAGCGCTCTAGCGGGATACGGGGAGCTGTTTTTT
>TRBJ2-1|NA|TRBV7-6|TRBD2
CASSMGGGRAPRNEQFF
TGTGCCAGCAGCATGGGGGGCGGGAGGGCCCCTAGGAATGAGCAGTTCTTC
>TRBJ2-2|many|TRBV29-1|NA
CSVELGHSAGELFF
TGCAGCGTTGAACTGGGACATAGCGCCGGGGAGCTGTTTTTT
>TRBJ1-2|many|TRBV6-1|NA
CASSLGQDDGYTF
TGTGCCAGCAGTCTCGGGCAGGATGATGGCTACACCTTC
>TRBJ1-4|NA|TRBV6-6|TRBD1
CASSQDRVAGKLFF
TGTGCCAGCAGTCAGGACAGGGTGGCTGGAAAACTGTTTTTT
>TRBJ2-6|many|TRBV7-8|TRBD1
CASSLKDRSSGANVLTF
TGTGCCAGCAGCTTAAAGGACAGGAGCTCTGGGGCCAACGTCCTGACTTTC
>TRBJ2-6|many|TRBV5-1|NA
CASSSRPISGANVLTF
TGCGCCAGCAGCTCTCGACCGATCTCTGGGGCCAACGTCCTGACTTTC
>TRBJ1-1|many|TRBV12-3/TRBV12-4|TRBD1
CASSPDHRGTEAFF
TGTGCCAGCAGTCCTGACCACAGGGGGACTGAAGCTTTCTTT
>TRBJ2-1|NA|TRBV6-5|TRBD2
CASKTSESYNEQFF
TGTGCCAGCAAAACTAGCGAATCCTACAATGAGCAGTTCTTC
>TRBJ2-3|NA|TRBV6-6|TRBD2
CASSRGLAGTTSTDTQYF
TGTGCCAGCAGTCGTGGACTAGCGGGTACTACTAGCACAGATACGCAGTATTTT
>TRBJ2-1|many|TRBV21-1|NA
CASNSASGSSYNEQFF
TGTGCCAGCAACTCAGCGAGCGGGAGCTCCTACAATGAGCAGTTCTTC
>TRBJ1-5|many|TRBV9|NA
CASSVGGSYQPQHF
TGTGCCAGCAGCGTAGGAGGCAGCTATCAGCCCCAGCATTTT
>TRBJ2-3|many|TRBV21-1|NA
CASPLKGRPPTDTQYF
TGTGCCAGCCCCCTTAAAGGACGCCCGCCCACAGATACGCAGTATTTT
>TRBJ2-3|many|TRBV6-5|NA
CASRGFHTQYF
TGTGCCAGCAGGGGGTTCCATACGCAGTATTTT
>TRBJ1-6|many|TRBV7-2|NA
CASSLDPFNSPLHF
TGTGCCAGCAGCTTAGACCCGTTTAATTCACCCCTCCACTTT
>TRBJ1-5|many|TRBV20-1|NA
CSVRDTNQPQHF
TGCAGTGTCCGGGACACCAATCAGCCCCAGCATTTT
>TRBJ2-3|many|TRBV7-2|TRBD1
CASSTTGATDTQYF
TGTGCCAGCAGCACGACAGGGGCGACAGATACGCAGTATTTT
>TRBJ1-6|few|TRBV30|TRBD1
CAWSAGTGINSPLHF
TGTGCCTGGAGCGCCGGGACAGGGATTAATTCACCCCTCCACTTT
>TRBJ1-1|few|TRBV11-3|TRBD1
CASSLRQGGTEAFF
TGTGCCAGCAGCTTGAGACAGGGGGGGACTGAAGCTTTCTTT
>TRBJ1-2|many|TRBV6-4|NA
CASSDPARGYGYTF
TGTGCCAGCAGTGACCCTGCCAGGGGCTATGGCTACACCTTC
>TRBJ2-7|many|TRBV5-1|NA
CASSPGWVNYYEQYF
TGCGCCAGCAGCCCAGGATGGGTTAACTACTACGAGCAGTACTTC